The TCR beta chain under discussion was sequenced for a study of metastatic and nonmetastatic thyroid tumors. The wider study: Across blood and tumor or nodule tissue, repertoires from malignant and benign thyroid patients were compared with one another.

Original analysis: Variation in CDR3 across clinicopathological groups served as the basis for constructing a distant-metastasis classifier in papillary thyroid cancer. Via MiXCR, TCRdb re-called the PCR reads. What appears here as the V and J calls and clone size reflects TCRdb's work, not the paper's. This table holds over 10,000 clones, 23% found once. Points from the study as a whole: Reports indicated that malignant thyroid tumors showed significantly higher TCR beta diversity than benign nodules did, in blood and tumor.

This clone has just a few counts. Antigen specificity is unknown. Ahead of thyroid surgery, no patient had received treatment of any kind. V dropped 6 bases and J dropped 2 bases, with 16 bases sitting between them. CDR3 length equals 15 residues. CDR1 and CDR2 from the germline V gene are MDHEN and SYDVKM. The V gene is TRBV28, the J gene TRBJ2-5, with unresolved D. The clonotype was recovered from a female donor with papillary thyroid cancer or a benign thyroid nodule (not recorded which). Some clones in this sample may be carry-over from other donors' samples. The specimen was adjacent normal tissue. This chain's CDR3 is CASSSLIRSQETQYF. DNA for the CDR3: TGTGCCAGCAGCTCTTTAATCAGGAGTCAAGAGACCCAGTACTTC.